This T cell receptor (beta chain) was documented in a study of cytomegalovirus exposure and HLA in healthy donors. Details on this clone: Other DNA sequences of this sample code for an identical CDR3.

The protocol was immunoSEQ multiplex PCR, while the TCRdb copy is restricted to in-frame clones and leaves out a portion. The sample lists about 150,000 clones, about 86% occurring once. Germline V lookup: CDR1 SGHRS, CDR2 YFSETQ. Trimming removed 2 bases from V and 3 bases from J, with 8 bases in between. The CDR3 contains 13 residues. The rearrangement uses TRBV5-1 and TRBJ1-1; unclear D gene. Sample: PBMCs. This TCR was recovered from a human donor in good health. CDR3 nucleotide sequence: TGCGCCAGCAGCTTCGTCAGCGACACTGAAGCTTTCTTT. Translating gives CASSFVSDTEAFF.